This is a list of T cell receptor beta chains from one sample in a study of identical twins. One entry per CDR3 protein, called by TCRdb with MiXCR from the 5' RACE reads. The data contain about 900,000 distinct CDR3 sequences, roughly an eighth of them singletons. The data also belong to a second study, concerning yellow fever vaccine responses in identical twins.

The material sequenced was PBMCs. The origin of the receptors is a woman between 18 and 29 years old in good health. Both conserved end residues are part of each CDR3. A D gene is named only where the DNA matches it firmly. The listing skips clone size in some rows; elsewhere it reads once, few, many or a size class.

D gene	clone size	J gene	CDR3 length	V gene	CDR3 protein	CDR3 DNA
TRBD1	-	TRBJ1-1	13	TRBV7-9	CASSFLDRAEAFF	TGTGCCAGCAGCTTTCTCGACAGGGCTGAAGCTTTCTTT
TRBD2	-	TRBJ2-5	15	TRBV2	CASSEAGLAPETQYF	TGTGCCAGCAGTGAAGCTGGACTAGCCCCCGAGACCCAGTACTTC
TRBD1	-	TRBJ1-2	15	TRBV4-1	CASSHRDRENYGYTF	TGCGCCAGCAGCCACCGGGACAGGGAAAACTATGGCTACACCTTC
TRBD2	few	TRBJ2-3	17	TRBV27	CASSPTTSGRTTDTQYF	TGTGCCAGCAGCCCGACGACTAGCGGGAGGACGACAGATACGCAGTATTTT
-	-	TRBJ1-5	15	TRBV28	CASSLQGSSNQPQHF	TGTGCCAGCAGTTTACAGGGCTCAAGCAATCAGCCCCAGCATTTT
-	many	TRBJ1-1	14	TRBV12-3/TRBV12-4	CASSLGHANTEAFF	TGTGCCAGCAGTTTAGGCCACGCGAACACTGAAGCTTTCTTT
TRBD1	-	TRBJ2-2	14	TRBV20-1	CSARSGGTTGELFF	TGCAGTGCTAGATCAGGGGGCACCACCGGGGAGCTGTTTTTT
-	-	TRBJ2-1	9	TRBV20-1	CSEVYEQFF	TGCAGTGAAGTCTATGAGCAGTTCTTC
TRBD2	-	TRBJ2-1	15	TRBV20-1	CSASPPGGSYNEQFF	TGCAGTGCCTCTCCACCGGGGGGGAGTTACAATGAGCAGTTCTTC
-	-	TRBJ2-5	18	TRBV7-8	CASSLPTRMGPNQETQYF	TGTGCCAGCAGCCTCCCCACTAGAATGGGGCCCAACCAAGAGACCCAGTACTTC
TRBD1	few	TRBJ2-3	16	TRBV5-5	CASSWGQSLFTDTQYF	TGTGCCAGCAGCTGGGGACAGTCCCTTTTCACAGATACGCAGTATTTT
TRBD1	few	TRBJ2-3	16	TRBV7-2	CASSLAGTGRSVTQYF	TGTGCCAGCAGCTTAGCAGGGACAGGGCGGTCGGTTACGCAGTATTTT
-	-	TRBJ1-1	14	TRBV7-6	CASSHGLSNTEAFF	TGTGCCAGCAGCCACGGACTGTCGAACACTGAAGCTTTCTTT
-	-	TRBJ2-1	15	TRBV18	CASSPPPPLVAEQFF	TGTGCCAGCTCACCACCTCCCCCTTTAGTGGCTGAGCAGTTCTTC
-	few	TRBJ2-7	13	TRBV12-3/TRBV12-4	CASSFAGNYEQYF	TGTGCCAGCAGTTTTGCCGGGAACTACGAGCAGTACTTC
TRBD1	few	TRBJ1-3	13	TRBV28	CATSTGGQNTIYF	TGTGCCACCTCGACAGGGGGACAAAACACCATATATTTT
TRBD1	many	TRBJ1-2	14	TRBV5-1	CASRSTGDDYGYTF	TGCGCCAGCAGGAGTACAGGGGACGACTATGGCTACACCTTC
-	few	TRBJ1-1	15	TRBV5-1	CASSSSRGLNTEAFF	TGCGCCAGCAGCTCCTCCAGGGGCTTGAACACTGAAGCTTTCTTT
-	few	TRBJ1-1	18	TRBV5-1	CASSLAATGSSMNTEAFF	TGCGCCAGCAGCTTGGCCGCTACAGGGTCGTCCATGAACACTGAAGCTTTCTTT
TRBD2	-	TRBJ2-1	17	TRBV7-6	CASSHLWGTSGINEQFF	TGTGCCAGCAGCCACCTGTGGGGGACTAGCGGGATTAATGAGCAGTTCTTC
TRBD1	few	TRBJ2-2	16	TRBV28	CASSKTGTGNTGELFF	TGTGCCAGCAGTAAGACCGGGACAGGGAACACCGGGGAGCTGTTTTTT
-	-	TRBJ2-1	14	TRBV27	CASSSSDYYNEQFF	TGTGCCAGCAGTTCATCGGACTATTACAATGAGCAGTTCTTC
-	-	TRBJ2-6	15	TRBV2	CASYFRALGANVLTF	TGTGCCAGCTATTTCAGGGCGCTTGGGGCCAACGTCCTGACTTTC
-	-	TRBJ2-4	16	TRBV4-1	CASSQESGEAKNIQYF	TGCGCCAGCAGCCAAGAATCCGGGGAAGCCAAAAACATTCAGTACTTC
TRBD2	few	TRBJ2-3	18	TRBV7-6	CASSLEVAGVPKADTQYF	TGTGCCAGCAGCTTAGAGGTAGCGGGGGTACCAAAGGCAGATACGCAGTATTTT
TRBD2	-	TRBJ2-1	15	TRBV6-5	CASSYILAGDNEQFF	TGTGCCAGCAGTTACATACTAGCGGGGGACAATGAGCAGTTCTTC
TRBD2	few	TRBJ2-7	15	TRBV27	CASSLLYASGYEQYF	TGTGCCAGCAGTTTACTTTATGCTAGCGGTTACGAGCAGTACTTC
TRBD2	-	TRBJ2-1	15	TRBV6-5	CASSYSGTSVNEQFF	TGTGCCAGCAGTTACTCCGGGACTAGCGTCAATGAGCAGTTCTTC
-	few	TRBJ2-1	13	TRBV7-3	CASSLTTKLEQFF	TGTGCCAGCAGCTTAACGACGAAGCTTGAGCAGTTCTTC
TRBD2	few	TRBJ2-3	14	TRBV20-1	CSARDLAGADTQYF	TGCAGTGCTAGAGACCTAGCGGGGGCAGATACGCAGTATTTT
TRBD2	-	TRBJ2-5	15	TRBV4-1	CASSRPGLGEETQYF	TGCGCCAGCAGCCGCCCGGGACTAGGGGAAGAGACCCAGTACTTC
-	-	TRBJ2-2	14	TRBV12-3/TRBV12-4	CASGGGGDTGELFF	TGTGCCAGTGGGGGTGGGGGAGACACCGGGGAGCTGTTTTTT
-	few	TRBJ1-2	16	TRBV10-2	CASSERAARGVYGYTF	TGCGCCAGCAGTGAACGCGCGGCCAGGGGCGTCTATGGCTACACCTTC
-	many	TRBJ2-5	14	TRBV18	CASSPERAYETQYF	TGTGCCAGCTCACCAGAGAGGGCATACGAGACCCAGTACTTC
TRBD1	many	TRBJ2-1	18	TRBV11-2	CASSLWDRVTSDPNEQFF	TGTGCCAGCAGCTTATGGGACAGGGTCACCTCCGACCCCAATGAGCAGTTCTTC
-	few	TRBJ1-1	12	TRBV7-9	CASSFAYTEAFF	TGTGCCAGCAGCTTCGCTTACACTGAAGCTTTCTTT
TRBD1	many	TRBJ2-1	16	TRBV12-3/TRBV12-4	CASRPRGQGVYNEQFF	TGTGCCAGCAGGCCCAGGGGACAGGGGGTCTACAATGAGCAGTTCTTC
TRBD2	few	TRBJ2-5	16	TRBV9	CASSVGSGSGAETQYF	TGTGCCAGCAGCGTAGGAAGCGGGAGTGGTGCAGAGACCCAGTACTTC
-	-	TRBJ2-3	13	TRBV12-3/TRBV12-4	CASSYYLGDTQYF	TGTGCCAGCAGTTACTATCTCGGGGATACGCAGTATTTT
-	few	TRBJ2-5	11	TRBV27	CASFLRETQYF	TGTGCCAGCTTTCTAAGGGAGACCCAGTACTTC
-	-	TRBJ2-1	14	TRBV4-2	CASSQGDRSNEQFF	TGTGCCAGCAGCCAAGGCGATAGAAGCAATGAGCAGTTCTTC
TRBD1	many	TRBJ2-1	15	TRBV7-8	CASSFPGTGPSEQFF	TGTGCCAGCAGCTTTCCCGGGACAGGGCCGTCCGAGCAGTTCTTC
-	many	TRBJ2-3	12	TRBV5-1	CASSPNTDTQYF	TGTGCCAGCAGCCCGAACACAGATACGCAGTATTTT
-	-	TRBJ2-1	18	TRBV5-1	CASSYDGGSPSGNNEQFF	TGCGCCAGCAGCTACGACGGAGGCTCCCCCTCGGGGAACAATGAGCAGTTCTTC
TRBD2	few	TRBJ2-7	17	TRBV7-9	CASTPGLAEFSVYEQYF	TGTGCCAGCACTCCGGGACTAGCGGAATTTTCGGTCTACGAGCAGTACTTC
-	few	TRBJ2-6	16	TRBV7-8	CASSRQQASGANVLTF	TGTGCCAGCAGCCGTCAACAGGCCTCTGGGGCCAACGTCCTGACTTTC
-	few	TRBJ2-2	19	TRBV11-1	CASSLRGSGTTTNTGELFF	TGTGCCAGCAGCTTACGGGGCTCCGGGACAACTACGAACACCGGGGAGCTGTTTTTT
-	few	TRBJ2-7	12	TRBV12-3/TRBV12-4	CASGLAAYEQYF	TGTGCCAGTGGGTTGGCGGCCTACGAGCAGTACTTC
TRBD1	few	TRBJ1-1	15	TRBV28	CASSSRTGVVTEAFF	TGTGCCAGCAGTTCCCGGACAGGGGTGGTCACTGAAGCTTTCTTT
TRBD2	-	TRBJ2-2	17	TRBV3-1	CASSRTSGGAHTGELFF	TGTGCCAGCAGCAGGACTAGCGGGGGGGCCCACACCGGGGAGCTGTTTTTT
-	-	TRBJ2-6	16	TRBV7-9	CASSLVVRSGANVLTF	TGTGCCAGCAGCTTAGTGGTCCGCTCTGGGGCCAACGTCCTGACTTTC
-	-	TRBJ2-3	16	TRBV7-6	CASSSRRVSHTDTQYF	TGTGCCAGCAGCTCCCGAAGGGTATCCCACACAGATACGCAGTATTTT
-	many	TRBJ1-4	14	TRBV7-8	CASSLGGSNEKLFF	TGTGCCAGCAGCTTAGGGGGATCTAATGAAAAACTGTTTTTT
-	few	TRBJ2-2	12	TRBV7-9	CASSPAPVELFF	TGTGCCAGCAGCCCTGCCCCCGTGGAGCTGTTTTTT
TRBD2	-	TRBJ2-1	14	TRBV29-1	CSVDGLVSYNEQFF	TGCAGCGTTGACGGACTAGTTTCCTACAATGAGCAGTTCTTC